There are many counts of the clone carrying this TCR beta chain. The CDR3 consists of 14 residues. Trimming removed 5 bases from V and 7 bases from J; junction bases left unmatched: 3. CDR1 and CDR2 from the germline V gene are MDHEN and SYDVKM. The data are from a study of T cells in Graves' hyperthyroidism and ophthalmopathy. TCR beta CDR3 regions were amplified from RNA. Carried out on the TCR CDR3, a first-round RT-PCR used the HTBI primer set. TCRdb reanalysed the multiplex PCR reads using MiXCR and keeps one entry per CDR3 protein. The sample comprises 250,000 to 300,000 distinct CDR3 sequences, roughly 15% of which are singletons, and less than 15% rests with the top ten.

The receptor was derived from a woman aged 40 to 50 with Graves' hyperthyroidism that later progressed to Graves' ophthalmopathy. Material: blood. The chain is built from TRBV28 and TRBJ1-6; TRBD1 matches at 9 bases. CDR3: CASSPGTGNSPLHF. The CDR3 DNA reads TGTGCCAGCAGTCCTGGGACAGGGAATTCACCCCTCCACTTT.